This T cell receptor beta chain was sequenced during a study of glioma-infiltrating T cells. The V segment lost 5 bases and the J segment 2 bases; nucleotides outside the gene matches: 3. The CDR3 has 13 amino acids. Germline CDR1 and CDR2: SEHNR and FQNEAQ (reference sequence). Using RNA template, CDR3s of TCR alpha and beta were amplified with iRepertoire arm-PCR. MiXCR, applied by TCRdb to the multiplex PCR reads, yields one record per CDR3 protein. The profile shows 44,000 or so distinct CDR3 sequences, around 24% of them singletons. This clonotype was counted many times. Sequenced input: glioma tissue, nonneoplastic brain tissue, or PBMCs (not recorded which). The TCR was taken from a human donor with low-grade glioma or glioblastoma, undergoing nonglioma brain surgery, or in good health (not recorded which). V and J are TRBV7-9 and TRBJ2-7, with 7 bases matching TRBD1. The CDR3 loop reads CASSRTGAYEQYF. CDR3 DNA: TGTGCCAGCAGCCGAACAGGGGCCTACGAGCAGTACTTC.